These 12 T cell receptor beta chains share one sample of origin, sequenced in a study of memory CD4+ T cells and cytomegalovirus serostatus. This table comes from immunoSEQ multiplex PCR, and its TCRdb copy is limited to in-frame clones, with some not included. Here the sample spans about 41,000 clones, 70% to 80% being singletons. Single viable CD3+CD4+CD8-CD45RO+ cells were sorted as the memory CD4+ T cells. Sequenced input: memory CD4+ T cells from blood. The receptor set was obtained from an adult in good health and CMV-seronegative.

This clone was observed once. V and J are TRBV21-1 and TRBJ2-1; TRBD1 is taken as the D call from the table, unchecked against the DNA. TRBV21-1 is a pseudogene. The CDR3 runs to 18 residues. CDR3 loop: CASSAKWDHGQGGDEQFF. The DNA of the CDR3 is TGTGCCAGCAGCGCCAAATGGGACCACGGACAGGGGGGGGATGAGCAGTTCTTC.

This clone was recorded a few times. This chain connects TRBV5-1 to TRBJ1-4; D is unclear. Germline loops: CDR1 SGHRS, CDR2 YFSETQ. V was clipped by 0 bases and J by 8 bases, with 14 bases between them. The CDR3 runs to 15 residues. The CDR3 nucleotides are TGCGCCAGCAGCTTGGGTGGCCCGTCGGGGGAAAAACTGTTTTTT. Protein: CASSLGGPSGEKLFF.

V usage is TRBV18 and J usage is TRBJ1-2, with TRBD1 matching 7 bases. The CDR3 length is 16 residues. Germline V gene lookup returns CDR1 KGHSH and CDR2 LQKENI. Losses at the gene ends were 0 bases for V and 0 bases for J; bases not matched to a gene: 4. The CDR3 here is CASSPPLGTANYGYTF. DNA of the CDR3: TGTGCCAGCTCACCACCGCTTGGGACAGCTAACTATGGCTACACCTTC.

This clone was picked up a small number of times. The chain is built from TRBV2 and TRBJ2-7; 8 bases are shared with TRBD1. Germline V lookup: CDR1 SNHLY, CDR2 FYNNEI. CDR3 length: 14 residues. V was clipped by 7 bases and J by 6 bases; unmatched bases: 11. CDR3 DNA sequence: TGTGCCAGCATTACCGAGGACAGGGTGGGCGAGCAGTACTTC. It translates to CASITEDRVGEQYF. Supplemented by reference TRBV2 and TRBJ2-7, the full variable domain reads EPEVTQTPSHQVTQMGQEVILRCVPISNHLYFYWYRQILGQKVEFLVSFYNNEISEKSEIFDDQFSVERPDGSNFTLKIRSTKLEDSAMYFCASITEDRVGEQYFGPGTRLTVT.

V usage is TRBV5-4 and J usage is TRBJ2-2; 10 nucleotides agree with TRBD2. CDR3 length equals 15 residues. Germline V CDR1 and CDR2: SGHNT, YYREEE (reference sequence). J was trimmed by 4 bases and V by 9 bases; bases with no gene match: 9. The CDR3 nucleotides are TGTGCCACCGAGGACCTAGCGGGAGTCACCGGGGAGCTGTTTTTT. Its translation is CATEDLAGVTGELFF.

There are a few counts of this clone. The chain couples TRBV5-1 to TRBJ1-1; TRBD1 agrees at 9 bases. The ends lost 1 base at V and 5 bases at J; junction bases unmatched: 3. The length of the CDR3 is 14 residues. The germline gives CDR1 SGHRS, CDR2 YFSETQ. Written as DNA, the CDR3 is TGCGCCAGCAGCTTGACAGGGGGCGAGACTGAAGCTTTCTTT. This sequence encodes CASSLTGGETEAFF. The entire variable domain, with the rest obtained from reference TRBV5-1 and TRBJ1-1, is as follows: KAGVTQTPRYLIKTRGQQVTLSCSPISGHRSVSWYQQTPGQGLQFLFEYFSETQRNKGNFPGRFSGRQFSNSRSEMNVSTLELGDSALYLCASSLTGGETEAFFGQGTRLTVV.

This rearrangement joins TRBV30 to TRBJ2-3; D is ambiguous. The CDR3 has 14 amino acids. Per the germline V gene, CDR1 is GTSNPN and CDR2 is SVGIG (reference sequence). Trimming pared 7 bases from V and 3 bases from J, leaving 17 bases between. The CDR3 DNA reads TGTGCCTCAACCCCGGGCCTCGGGACAGATACGCAGTATTTT. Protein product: CASTPGLGTDTQYF.

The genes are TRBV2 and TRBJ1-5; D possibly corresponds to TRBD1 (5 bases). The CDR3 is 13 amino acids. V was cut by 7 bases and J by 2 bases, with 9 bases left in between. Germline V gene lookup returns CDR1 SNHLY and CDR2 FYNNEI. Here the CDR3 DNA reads TGTGCCAGCAATATGGGGGGCAATCAGCCCCAGCATTTT. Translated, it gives CASNMGGNQPQHF.

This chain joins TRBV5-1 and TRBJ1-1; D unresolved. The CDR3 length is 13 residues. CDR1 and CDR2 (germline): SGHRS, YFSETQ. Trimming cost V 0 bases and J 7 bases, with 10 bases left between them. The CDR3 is CASSLAERGEAFF. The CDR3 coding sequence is TGCGCCAGCAGCTTGGCTGAACGAGGTGAAGCTTTCTTT.

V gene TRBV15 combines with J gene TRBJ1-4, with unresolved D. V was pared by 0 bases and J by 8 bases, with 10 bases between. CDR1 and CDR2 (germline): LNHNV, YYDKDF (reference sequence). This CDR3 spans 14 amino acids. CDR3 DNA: TGTGCCACCAGCAGAGATCGAATGGGGGAAAAACTGTTTTTT. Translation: CATSRDRMGEKLFF.

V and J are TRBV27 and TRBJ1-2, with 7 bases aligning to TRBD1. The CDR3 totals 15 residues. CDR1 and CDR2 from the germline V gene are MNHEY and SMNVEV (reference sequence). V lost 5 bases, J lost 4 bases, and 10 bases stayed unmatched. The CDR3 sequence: CASSQRGGSSYGYTF. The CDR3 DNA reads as TGTGCCAGCAGTCAGAGAGGGGGCTCCAGCTATGGCTACACCTTC.

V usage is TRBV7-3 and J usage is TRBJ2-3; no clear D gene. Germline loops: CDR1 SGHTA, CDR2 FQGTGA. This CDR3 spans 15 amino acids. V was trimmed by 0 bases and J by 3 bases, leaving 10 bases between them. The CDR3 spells CASSLTVGHTDTQYF. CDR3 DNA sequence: TGTGCCAGCAGCTTAACGGTTGGCCATACAGATACGCAGTATTTT.